This T cell receptor beta chain was identified in a study of blood T cell repertoires in COVID-19. Study in general: The samples span acute and convalescent COVID-19 from the United States, Italy and Spain. T cells, B-cell-depleted T cells, or PBMCs supplied cDNA or gDNA.

In the original workflow: Scientists estimated how many nucleated cells there were by amplifying reference gene primers. Libraries were prepared by immunoSEQ multiplex PCR; TCRdb keeps only in-frame clonotypes and omits some of them. The D gene and trimming were derived from the DNA, and the V and J assignments and clone size from that table. The profile shows some 190,000 clones, roughly 91% of them singletons. V dropped 3 bases and J dropped 3 bases, with 14 bases sitting between them. Germline loops: CDR1 MGHDK, CDR2 SYGVNS. The CDR3 contains 16 residues. The chain is built from TRBV25-1 and TRBJ1-4, with D possibly being TRBD1 (5 bases). The clonotype originates from a human donor in a cohort sampled during active COVID-19. The sample was peripheral blood. The CDR3: CASSDTGSTANEKLFF. The CDR3 bases are TGTGCCAGCAGTGATACCGGGTCGACAGCTAATGAAAAACTGTTTTTT.